The clone carrying this T cell receptor (beta chain) was counted at least ten times. What it binds is unknown. TCRdb recomputed calls from the 5' RACE reads with MiXCR, one row per CDR3 protein. Of around 230,000 distinct CDR3 sequences in the sample, 6% to 8% were seen once. This CDR3 spans 12 amino acids. The germline V and J ends were trimmed by 5 bases and 5 bases, with 10 bases remaining between them. The record originates from a study of T cells after yellow fever vaccination. Overall study findings and caveats: Clonotypes shared by both compartments, CD4 and CD8, made up a small share.

The sample consisted of CD4+ T cells sorted from PBMCs, taken on the day of the yellow fever booster vaccination. This receptor was taken from a man aged 25 to 45 who received the YFV17D yellow fever vaccine. This rearrangement joins TRBV12-3 or TRBV12-4 to TRBJ2-7; no reliable D call. CDR3 region: CASSPRIHEQYF. Written as DNA, the CDR3 is TGTGCCAGCAGTCCACGGATTCACGAGCAGTACTTC.